A single sample is the source of the 19 T cell receptor beta chains below, sequenced in a study of blood T cell repertoires in COVID-19. Measured with immunoSEQ multiplex PCR; TCRdb has only the in-frame clones, and not every one. This sample has approximately 200,000 clones, with 87% found just once. Sample: peripheral blood. These TCRs come from a man aged 55-75 years who had recovered from COVID-19.

The J gene is TRBJ2-2, the V gene TRBV25-1, with D unresolved. Germline-derived CDR1 and CDR2 are MGHDK and SYGVNS. The CDR3 has 13 amino acids. Between the trimmed V and J ends, which lost 2 bases and 5 bases, there was a span of 6 bases. In nucleotides, the CDR3 is TGTGCCAGCAGTGAAAGAGAGACCGGGGAGCTGTTTTTT. Encoded protein: CASSERETGELFF.

The J gene is TRBJ1-6, the V gene TRBV12-5, with a possible D match to TRBD1 (5 bases). Trimming pared 0 bases from V and 7 bases from J, leaving 10 bases between. Germline V gives CDR1 LGHNT, CDR2 FRNRAP. This CDR3 comprises 15 residues. The DNA for the CDR3 is TGTGCTAGTGGTTTGGTAACCGGGGGGAATTCACCCCTCCACTTT. This codes for CASGLVTGGNSPLHF. The full variable domain, in which reference TRBV12-5 and TRBJ1-6 provide the parts outside the CDR3, is DARVTQTPRHKVTEMGQEVTMRCQPILGHNTVFWYRQTMMQGLELLAYFRNRAPLDDSGMPKDRFSAEMPDATLATLKIQPSEPRDSAVYFCASGLVTGGNSPLHFGNGTRLTVT.

This chain connects TRBV6-5 to TRBJ2-7; D possibly corresponds to TRBD2 (5 bases). The germline V and J ends were trimmed by 7 bases and 2 bases, with 12 bases remaining between them. This CDR3 has 13 residues. CDR1 and CDR2 (germline): MNHEY, SVGAGI. CDR3 protein: CASNTGTTYEQYF. In DNA form, the CDR3 reads TGTGCCAGCAATACGGGAACGACCTACGAGCAGTACTTC.

Turning to this clone: In the same sample, other DNA sequences code for this CDR3. V gene TRBV28 combines with J gene TRBJ1-2; no firm D call. With 3 bases removed from V and 5 bases from J, the gap between germline ends came to 7 bases. From germline, CDR1 is MDHEN and CDR2 SYDVKM. This CDR3 has 12 residues. In nucleotides, the CDR3 is TGTGCCAGCAGTTTGAGCCGATATGGCTACACCTTC. It yields the protein CASSLSRYGYTF.

CDR3 DNA sequence: TGTGCCAGCAGCCCCAGGACAGCAATCTACGAGCAGTACTTC. Protein sequence: CASSPRTAIYEQYF. The chain employs TRBV2 and TRBJ2-7, with a possible D match to TRBD1 (6 bases). The V gene's germline CDR1 is SNHLY and CDR2 FYNNEI. V lost 6 bases and J 3 bases, leaving 15 bases between the germline ends. The CDR3 is 14 amino acids.

The chain couples TRBV2 to TRBJ2-2, with D perhaps matching TRBD1 (6 bases). CDR1 and CDR2 (germline): SNHLY, FYNNEI. CDR3 size: 15 residues. The V end was cut by 2 bases, the J end by 5 bases, with 12 bases between. The CDR3 sequence is CASSEIWGRTGELFF. The CDR3 nucleotides are TGTGCCAGCAGTGAAATATGGGGGCGAACCGGGGAGCTGTTTTTT.

This chain links TRBV12-3 or TRBV12-4 with TRBJ2-2, with 7 bases identical to TRBD1. The CDR3 is made up of 13 amino acids. Trimming at V came to 5 bases and at J to 6 bases, leaving 3 bases not matched to a gene. CDR3 nucleotide sequence: TGTGCCAGCAGTCCGACAGGGCCCGGGGAGCTGTTTTTT. This sequence encodes CASSPTGPGELFF.

The chain recombines TRBV27 with TRBJ2-1; 7 nucleotides match TRBD1. Germline V gives CDR1 MNHEY, CDR2 SMNVEV (reference sequence). This CDR3 is 17 amino acids long. V was pared by 6 bases and J by 6 bases, with 17 bases of the junction left unmatched. CDR3 region: CASRHNPGQVNINEQFF. The CDR3, as DNA: TGTGCCAGCAGACACAATCCTGGACAGGTTAATATCAATGAGCAGTTCTTC.

The chain employs TRBV27 and TRBJ2-7; 12 positions match TRBD2. CDR1 is MNHEY, CDR2 SMNVEV, per germline (reference sequence). The ends lost 4 bases at V and 7 bases at J; junction bases unmatched: 11. CDR3 length equals 16 residues. The CDR3 DNA reads TGTGCCAGCAGTTATCTACTAGCGGGAGGCCCTTGGGAGCAGTACTTC. Its protein is CASSYLLAGGPWEQYF.

The CDR3 region is CASSLASGRAGGNEQFF. CDR3 DNA sequence: TGTGCCAGCAGCTTAGCTAGCGGGAGGGCTGGGGGGAATGAGCAGTTCTTC. The chain links TRBV11-2 to TRBJ2-1, with 12 bases lining up with TRBD2. Losses at the gene ends were 1 base for V and 7 bases for J; bases not matched to a gene: 8. The CDR3 is made up of 17 amino acids. Germline V gene sequence: CDR1 SGHAT, CDR2 FQNNGV.

The rearrangement joins TRBV30 to TRBJ2-1; 15 nucleotides match TRBD2. V lost 3 bases, J lost 9 bases, and 9 bases stayed unmatched. Looked up from germline, CDR1 is GTSNPN and CDR2 is SVGIG (reference sequence). The CDR3 length is 16 residues. The DNA of the CDR3 is TGTGCCTGGAGCGGAACTGGACTAGCGGGAGGGATTGAGCAGTTCTTC. This codes for CAWSGTGLAGGIEQFF.

The V gene is TRBV28, the J gene TRBJ2-7; D possibly corresponds to TRBD2 (6 bases). Germline-derived CDR1 and CDR2 are MDHEN and SYDVKM. CDR3 size: 15 residues. Trimming removed 2 bases from V and 8 bases from J, with 19 bases in between. This CDR3 reads CASSLGGTANIKQYF. The CDR3, as DNA: TGTGCCAGCAGTTTAGGCGGGACGGCTAATATAAAGCAGTACTTC. The full variable domain, rest sourced from reference TRBV28 and TRBJ2-7, is DVKVTQSSRYLVKRTGEKVFLECVQDMDHENMFWYRQDPGLGLRLIYFSYDVKMKEKGDIPEGYSVSREKKERFSLILESASTNQTSMYLCASSLGGTANIKQYFGPGTRLTVT.

This clone was counted a single time. V is TRBV9 and J is TRBJ1-4; D perhaps matches TRBD1 (6 bases). Between the trimmed V and J ends, which lost 0 bases and 7 bases, there was a span of 10 bases. The CDR3 loop spans 14 amino acids. Germline values: CDR1 SGDLS, CDR2 YYNGEE. The CDR3 reads CASSVGTVGEKLFF. The DNA for the CDR3 is TGTGCCAGCAGCGTAGGGACAGTTGGTGAAAAACTGTTTTTT.

This chain connects TRBV19 to TRBJ1-6; tentatively, D is TRBD1 (6 bases). The CDR3 runs 14 residues. Looked up from germline, CDR1 is LNHDA and CDR2 is SQIVND (reference sequence). Between the trimmed V and J ends, which lost 2 bases and 7 bases, there was a span of 9 bases. For the CDR3, the DNA is TGTGCCAGTAGTATACCAGGGGACAATTCACCCCTCCACTTT. It specifies CASSIPGDNSPLHF.

The rearrangement uses TRBV5-4 and TRBJ2-7; D call uncertain. V was shortened by 1 base and J by 1 base, with 6 bases between the two germline ends. CDR3 length: 13 residues. Per germline, CDR1 SGHNT and CDR2 YYREEE (reference sequence). The CDR3 reads CASSLSQSYEQYF. The CDR3 DNA sequence: TGTGCCAGCAGCTTGTCCCAATCCTACGAGCAGTACTTC.

This clone appeared a single time. DNA for the CDR3: TGCGCCAGCAGGACGCCGGGACAGGGGGACACCGGGGAGCTGTTTTTT. Its translation: CASRTPGQGDTGELFF. The chain employs TRBV5-1 and TRBJ2-2; 11 bases are shared with TRBD1. The CDR3 sequence is 16 residues long. CDR1 and CDR2 from the germline V gene are SGHRS and YFSETQ. After removal of 5 bases from V and 3 bases from J, the junction contained 6 bases not matched to a gene.

This rearrangement joins TRBV4-2 to TRBJ1-1, with 9 nucleotides matching TRBD1. CDR3 size: 15 residues. In germline, CDR1 is LGHNA, CDR2 YNFKEQ. Germline trimming cut 0 bases from V and 3 bases from J; bases unmatched to any gene: 2. The CDR3 nucleotides read TGTGCCAGCAGCCAAGATTGGACAGGGGACACTGAAGCTTTCTTT. Residues: CASSQDWTGDTEAFF.

The rearrangement uses TRBV5-1 and TRBJ2-5; 9 nucleotides agree with TRBD1. Per germline, CDR1 SGHRS and CDR2 YFSETQ. This CDR3 comprises 14 residues. Trimming at V came to 4 bases and at J to 5 bases, leaving 6 bases not matched to a gene. The CDR3 DNA reads as TGCGCCAGCAGCCCGGGGACAGGGCGGGAGACCCAGTACTTC. Residues: CASSPGTGRETQYF.

The J gene is TRBJ2-1, the V gene TRBV7-3, with TRBD2 identical over 7 bases. The CDR3 runs 16 residues. Germline CDR1 and CDR2: SGHTA and FQGTGA. V dropped 2 bases and J dropped 6; count of bases not matched to a gene: 10. The CDR3 is CASSLWRGSLPNEQFF. Here the CDR3 DNA reads TGTGCCAGCAGCTTATGGCGCGGGAGTCTCCCCAATGAGCAGTTCTTC.